The 30 T cell receptor beta chains below come from one sample, sequenced in a study of blood T cell repertoires in COVID-19. Sequencing used immunoSEQ multiplex PCR; TCRdb keeps in-frame clones, though not all of them. The table shows approximately 220,000 clones, with more than 75% occurring only once. The sequenced sample was peripheral blood. The receptor set was obtained from a man aged 45 to 65 with acute or convalescent COVID-19.

The chain is built from TRBV15 and TRBJ1-3; TRBD1 aligns across 10 bases. The CDR3 consists of 18 residues. Trimming took 3 bases from V and 0 from J; bases not matched to a gene: 8. Germline CDR1 is LNHNV and CDR2 is YYDKDF (reference sequence). The CDR3 DNA sequence: TGTGCCACCAGCAGTGCCCTGGGGACAGGGGCCTCTGGAAACACCATATATTTT. It yields the protein CATSSALGTGASGNTIYF.

The chain uses TRBV9 and TRBJ1-6; the D gene is possibly TRBD1 (6 bases). Germline lookup yields CDR1 SGDLS and CDR2 YYNGEE. V was shortened by 3 bases and J by 7 bases, with 17 bases between the two germline ends. The CDR3 runs 16 residues. The CDR3 protein is CASSEQGTLLNSPLHF. CDR3 coding DNA: TGTGCCAGCAGCGAGCAGGGGACGTTATTAAATTCACCCCTCCACTTT.

This chain uses TRBV7-3 with TRBJ2-3; the D gene is possibly TRBD1 (5 bases). This CDR3 is 14 amino acids long. The germline gives CDR1 SGHTA, CDR2 FQGTGA. V was pared by 5 bases and J by 0 bases, with 9 bases between. The CDR3 protein is CASSQGSSTDTQYF. DNA for the CDR3: TGTGCCAGCAGCCAGGGTTCGAGCACAGATACGCAGTATTTT.

V and J are TRBV3-1 (or the pseudogene TRBV3-2) and TRBJ2-3; TRBD2 matches 12 bases. V gave up 4 bases and J gave up 3 bases; unmatched junction bases: 5. In germline, CDR1 is LGHDT, CDR2 YNNKEL (reference sequence). The CDR3 consists of 16 residues. The CDR3 protein is CASSLRLAGVTDTQYF. The CDR3 DNA reads as TGTGCCAGCAGCCTAAGACTAGCGGGGGTGACAGATACGCAGTATTTT.

V gene TRBV3-1 (or the pseudogene TRBV3-2) combines with J gene TRBJ1-2; 7 bases align to TRBD1. The V segment lost 3 bases and the J segment 4 bases; nucleotides outside the gene matches: 5. The CDR3 length is 14 residues. Germline CDR1 is LGHDT and CDR2 is YNNKEL (reference sequence). CDR3 amino acids: CASSQQTGSYGYTF. CDR3 coding DNA: TGTGCCAGCAGCCAGCAGACAGGGAGCTATGGCTACACCTTC.

The chain employs TRBV10-3 and TRBJ1-1; TRBD1 matches at 9 bases. Germline values: CDR1 ENHRY, CDR2 SYGVKD. CDR3 size: 15 residues. Unmatched junction bases numbered 13, after V lost 3 bases and J lost 11 bases. CDR3 sequence: CAISDPDRGILYAFF. CDR3 DNA: TGTGCCATCAGTGACCCGGACAGGGGTATTCTTTATGCTTTCTTT.

V and J are TRBV5-1 and TRBJ2-3, with 11 bases identical to TRBD2. Germline CDR1 SGHRS, CDR2 YFSETQ. After removal of 4 bases from V and 1 base from J, the junction contained 2 bases not matched to a gene. CDR3 length: 15 amino acids. This chain's CDR3 is CASSLTSGGTDTQYF. For the CDR3, the DNA is TGCGCCAGCAGCCTGACTAGCGGGGGCACAGATACGCAGTATTTT.

This clone was observed a handful of times. The V gene is TRBV19, the J gene TRBJ1-3; 7 bases line up with TRBD1. Germline CDR1 is LNHDA and CDR2 is SQIVND (reference sequence). This CDR3 has 14 amino acids. J gave up 3 bases and V 4 bases, and 3 bases lay outside the gene matches. The CDR3 region has the DNA TGTGCCAGTAGTAAGGGGGCATATGGAAACACCATATATTTT. It is translated as CASSKGAYGNTIYF.

This chain joins TRBV28 and TRBJ2-7; TRBD2 matches 7 bases. V lost 4 bases, J lost 3 bases, and 9 bases stayed unmatched. Per germline, CDR1 MDHEN and CDR2 SYDVKM. The length of the CDR3 is 15 residues. The CDR3 bases are TGTGCCAGCAGTTCTCCGGGGGGATCGCACTACGAGCAGTACTTC. Translating gives CASSSPGGSHYEQYF.

This chain joins TRBV27 and TRBJ2-7; no clear D. Looked up from germline, CDR1 is MNHEY and CDR2 is SMNVEV (reference sequence). The germline V and J ends were trimmed by 0 bases and 4 bases, with 7 bases remaining between them. The CDR3 totals 13 residues. The CDR3 loop is CASSLSILYEQYF. Written as DNA, the CDR3 is TGTGCCAGCAGTTTATCGATTCTATACGAGCAGTACTTC.

The CDR3 here is CASSQEKGLAGNSVEQFF. In nucleotides, the CDR3 is TGTGCCAGCAGCCAAGAAAAGGGACTAGCGGGGAATTCGGTTGAGCAGTTCTTC. The chain recombines TRBV3-1 (or the pseudogene TRBV3-2) with TRBJ2-1; 13 positions agree with TRBD2. Germline trimming cut 0 bases from V and 9 bases from J; bases unmatched to any gene: 11. CDR1 and CDR2 from the germline V gene are LGHDT and YNNKEL (reference sequence). This CDR3 has 18 amino acids.

V gene TRBV10-2 combines with J gene TRBJ1-4; no clear D gene. V dropped 8 bases and J dropped 1 base, with 11 bases sitting between them. This CDR3 is built from 14 residues. Germline CDR1 WSHSY, CDR2 SAAADI. As DNA, the CDR3 is TGCGCCAGCTGTTTGGGCCAAACTAATGAAAAACTGTTTTTT. It specifies CASCLGQTNEKLFF.

The V call is TRBV30, the J call TRBJ2-2; D unclear. The CDR3 contains 13 residues. The germline gives CDR1 GTSNPN, CDR2 SVGIG (reference sequence). Trimming left V 0 bases short and J 5 bases short, with 7 bases between. The CDR3 reads CAWSVMSTGELFF. CDR3 DNA: TGTGCCTGGAGTGTAATGAGTACCGGGGAGCTGTTTTTT.

This rearrangement joins TRBV11-2 to TRBJ2-7; TRBD2 agrees at 11 bases. Germline-derived CDR1 and CDR2 are SGHAT and FQNNGV. Germline trimming cut 3 bases from V and 9 bases from J; bases unmatched to any gene: 10. The CDR3 covers 15 residues. The CDR3 DNA is TGTGCCAGCAGCTTTAGCGGGGGGGACACCCCCGGGCAGTACTTC. The encoded protein is CASSFSGGDTPGQYF.

V is TRBV6-6 and J is TRBJ2-7; no clear D gene. CDR1 and CDR2 from the germline V gene are MNHNY and SVGAGI (reference sequence). The length of the CDR3 is 12 residues. V dropped 5 bases and J dropped 0 bases, with 5 bases sitting between them. CDR3 residues: CASSEVSYEQYF. The CDR3 DNA reads TGTGCCAGCAGTGAGGTCTCCTACGAGCAGTACTTC.

The chain couples TRBV9 to TRBJ1-1; D gene uncertain. The V gene's germline CDR1 is SGDLS and CDR2 YYNGEE. The CDR3 extends over 16 amino acids. V was pared by 4 bases and J by 1 base, with 17 bases between. The CDR3 DNA is TGTGCCAGCAGCCTCCACGGGGAGGTGGCGAACACTGAAGCTTTCTTT. It is translated as CASSLHGEVANTEAFF.

The CDR3 reads CASSLQGGQGLGYTF. The CDR3 DNA reads as TGTGCCAGCAGCTTACAAGGGGGACAGGGGCTGGGCTACACCTTC. The chain uses TRBV11-2 and TRBJ1-2; 10 nucleotides align to TRBD1. The CDR3 spans 15 residues. The trim removed 2 bases at V and 8 bases at J, leaving 8 bases unmatched. Germline CDR1 SGHAT, CDR2 FQNNGV.

The chain couples TRBV6-5 to TRBJ2-2; D may be TRBD1 (6 bases). CDR1 and CDR2 from the germline V gene are MNHEY and SVGAGI. The CDR3 contains 14 residues. V was clipped by 7 bases and J by 0 bases, with 9 bases between them. As DNA, the CDR3 is TGTGCCAGCATGAGGGGGACGAACACCGGGGAGCTGTTTTTT. It yields the protein CASMRGTNTGELFF.

This chain connects TRBV6-5 to TRBJ2-7; a weak D match, TRBD1 (6 bases). Trimming shortened V by 6 bases and J by 4 bases, and 10 bases separated the two germline ends. This CDR3 has 12 residues. Germline CDR1 and CDR2: MNHEY and SVGAGI. The CDR3 sequence is CASRSGQYEQYF. The CDR3 bases are TGTGCCAGCAGGAGTGGACAGTACGAGCAGTACTTC.

The chain combines TRBV15 with TRBJ1-2; no clear D. V lost 0 bases and J 4 bases, leaving 9 bases between the germline ends. The CDR3 extends over 14 amino acids. Germline values: CDR1 LNHNV, CDR2 YYDKDF (reference sequence). CDR3 residues: CATSRDFSGYGYTF. CDR3 DNA: TGTGCCACCAGCAGAGATTTTTCGGGCTATGGCTACACCTTC. Looking up the rest from reference TRBV15 and TRBJ1-2 gives the full variable domain: DAMVIQNPRYQVTQFGKPVTLSCSQTLNHNVMYWYQQKSSQAPKLLFHYYDKDFNNEADTPDNFQSRRPNTSFCFLDIRSPGLGDTAMYLCATSRDFSGYGYTFGSGTRLTVV.

This rearrangement joins TRBV6-5 to TRBJ2-3; TRBD2 matches at 10 bases. The V gene's germline CDR1 is MNHEY and CDR2 SVGAGI. Unmatched junction bases numbered 6, after V lost 2 bases and J lost 4 bases. The CDR3 extends over 16 amino acids. CDR3 in amino acids: CASSYGGLAGADTQYF. The CDR3 region has the DNA TGTGCCAGCAGTTACGGTGGGCTAGCGGGAGCAGATACGCAGTATTTT.

The V and J genes are TRBV19 and TRBJ2-7; D possibly corresponds to TRBD2 (5 bases). The germline CDR1 and CDR2 sequences are LNHDA and SQIVND (reference sequence). Trimming shortened V by 4 bases and J by 3 bases, and 19 bases separated the two germline ends. The CDR3 is 16 residues long. CDR3 in DNA: TGTGCCAGTAGTAAATCGGGGAACGGACCCTACTACGAGCAGTACTTC. It is translated as CASSKSGNGPYYEQYF.

This sequence joins TRBV19 and TRBJ1-1; TRBD1 matches at 8 bases. V dropped 5 bases and J dropped 1; count of bases not matched to a gene: 6. The CDR3 runs 15 residues. In germline, CDR1 is LNHDA, CDR2 SQIVND (reference sequence). Here the CDR3 reads CASSPNRGKNTEAFF. The CDR3 nucleotides are TGTGCCAGTAGTCCGAACAGGGGGAAGAACACTGAAGCTTTCTTT. The whole variable domain, remainder taken from reference TRBV19 and TRBJ1-1, is DGGITQSPKYLFRKEGQNVTLSCEQNLNHDAMYWYRQDPGQGLRLIYYSQIVNDFQKGDIAEGYSVSREKKESFPLTVTSAQKNPTAFYLCASSPNRGKNTEAFFGQGTRLTVV.

The chain's CDR3 is CASSLLDPQHF. The CDR3 nucleotides read TGTGCCAGCAGCCTACTAGACCCCCAGCATTTT. The chain is built from TRBV7-9 and TRBJ1-5, with D uncertain. This CDR3 region has 11 residues. V lost 5 bases to trimming and J lost 10 bases, with 9 bases between them. In germline, CDR1 is SEHNR, CDR2 FQNEAQ (reference sequence). The whole variable domain, remainder taken from reference TRBV7-9 and TRBJ1-5, is DTGVSQNPRHKITKRGQNVTFRCDPISEHNRLYWYRQTLGQGPEFLTYFQNEAQLEKSRLLSDRFSAERPKGSFSTLEIQRTEQGDSAMYLCASSLLDPQHFGDGTRLSIL.

The genes are TRBV4-1 and TRBJ1-2; 7 bases map to TRBD1. J gave up 4 bases and V 0 bases, and 2 bases lay outside the gene matches. The CDR3 loop spans 14 amino acids. Germline V gene sequence: CDR1 MGHRA, CDR2 YSYEKL. CDR3 amino acids: CASSQDGTVYGYTF. The CDR3 region has the DNA TGCGCCAGCAGCCAAGATGGGACAGTCTATGGCTACACCTTC.

The chain couples TRBV18 to TRBJ1-5; TRBD1 agrees at 8 bases. The V segment lost 5 bases and the J segment 3 bases; nucleotides outside the gene matches: 6. From germline, CDR1 is KGHSH and CDR2 LQKENI. CDR3 length: 15 residues. The CDR3 bases are TGTGCCAGCTCATCGGACAGGGTACTCAATCAGCCCCAGCATTTT. Protein sequence: CASSSDRVLNQPQHF.

This clone appeared once. The gene calls are TRBV7-9 and TRBJ1-1; D remains ambiguous. V lost 5 bases and J 1 base, leaving 8 bases between the germline ends. This CDR3 has 13 amino acids. Germline V gene data show CDR1 as SEHNR and CDR2 as FQNEAQ (reference sequence). The CDR3 loop is CASSLQENTEAFF. Written as DNA, the CDR3 is TGTGCCAGCAGCCTTCAGGAGAACACTGAAGCTTTCTTT. Based on the CDR3 plus reference TRBV7-9 and TRBJ1-1, the full variable domain is DTGVSQNPRHKITKRGQNVTFRCDPISEHNRLYWYRQTLGQGPEFLTYFQNEAQLEKSRLLSDRFSAERPKGSFSTLEIQRTEQGDSAMYLCASSLQENTEAFFGQGTRLTVV.

The gene calls are TRBV5-1 and TRBJ1-4; TRBD1 matches 7 bases. The V and J ends lost 4 bases and 7 bases, in that order; junction bases with no gene match: 13. Looked up from germline, CDR1 is SGHRS and CDR2 is YFSETQ. The CDR3 consists of 16 residues. The CDR3 is CASSLGTVAKGEKLFF. CDR3 DNA: TGCGCCAGCAGCCTCGGGACAGTCGCGAAGGGTGAAAAACTGTTTTTT. The full variable domain, its missing parts supplied by reference TRBV5-1 and TRBJ1-4, is KAGVTQTPRYLIKTRGQQVTLSCSPISGHRSVSWYQQTPGQGLQFLFEYFSETQRNKGNFPGRFSGRQFSNSRSEMNVSTLELGDSALYLCASSLGTVAKGEKLFFGSGTQLSVL.

The V gene is TRBV27, the J gene TRBJ1-6; 11 bases fit TRBD1. V gave up 6 bases and J gave up 0 bases; unmatched junction bases: 10. Germline V gene lookup returns CDR1 MNHEY and CDR2 SMNVEV (reference sequence). The CDR3 sequence is 19 residues long. The CDR3 reads CASSRDRGVRHSYNSPLHF. The CDR3 DNA is TGTGCCAGCAGCCGGGACAGGGGGGTGAGACACTCCTATAATTCACCCCTCCACTTT.

A note on this clone: The same CDR3 also results from other DNA sequences found in this sample. The chain links TRBV5-1 to TRBJ1-5, with D hard to call. This CDR3 has 14 amino acids. Between the trimmed V and J ends, which lost 1 base and 4 bases, there was a span of 9 bases. CDR1 is SGHRS, CDR2 YFSETQ, per germline. In DNA, the CDR3 is TGCGCCAGCAGCTTGTCGGGGTCAAATCAGCCCCAGCATTTT. It codes for CASSLSGSNQPQHF.